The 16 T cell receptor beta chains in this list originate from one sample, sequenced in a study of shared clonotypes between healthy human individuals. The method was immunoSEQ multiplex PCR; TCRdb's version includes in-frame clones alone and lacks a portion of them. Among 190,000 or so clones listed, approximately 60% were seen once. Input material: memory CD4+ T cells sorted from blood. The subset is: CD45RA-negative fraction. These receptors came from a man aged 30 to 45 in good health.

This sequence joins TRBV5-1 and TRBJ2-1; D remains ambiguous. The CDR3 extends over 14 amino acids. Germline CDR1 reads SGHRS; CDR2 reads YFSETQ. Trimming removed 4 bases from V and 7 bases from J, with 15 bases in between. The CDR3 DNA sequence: TGCGCCAGCAGCAACTACCGGACCCCAAATGAGCAGTTCTTC. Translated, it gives CASSNYRTPNEQFF.

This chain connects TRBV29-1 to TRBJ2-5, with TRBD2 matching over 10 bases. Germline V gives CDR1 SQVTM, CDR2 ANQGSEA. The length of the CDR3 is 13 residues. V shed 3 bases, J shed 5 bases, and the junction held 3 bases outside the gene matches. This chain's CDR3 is CSVDLAGAETQYF. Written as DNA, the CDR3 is TGCAGCGTTGACCTAGCGGGAGCGGAGACCCAGTACTTC.

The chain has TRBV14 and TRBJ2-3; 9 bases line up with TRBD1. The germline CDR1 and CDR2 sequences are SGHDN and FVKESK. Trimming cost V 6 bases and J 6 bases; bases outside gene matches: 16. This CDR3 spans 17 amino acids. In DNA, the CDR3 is TGTGCCAGCAGTCCAAACCGGGACAGGGAGTGGTGGGATACGCAGTATTTT. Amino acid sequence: CASSPNRDREWWDTQYF. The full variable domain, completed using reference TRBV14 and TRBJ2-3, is EAGVTQFPSHSVIEKGQTVTLRCDPISGHDNLYWYRRVMGKEIKFLLHFVKESKQDESGMPNNRFLAERTGGTYSTLKVQPAELEDSGVYFCASSPNRDREWWDTQYFGPGTRLTVL.

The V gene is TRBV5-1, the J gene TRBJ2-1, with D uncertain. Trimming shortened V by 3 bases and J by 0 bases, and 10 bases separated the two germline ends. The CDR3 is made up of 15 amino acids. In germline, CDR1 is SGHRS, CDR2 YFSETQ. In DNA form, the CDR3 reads TGCGCCAGCAGCTCGCAAGGAAACTCCTACAATGAGCAGTTCTTC. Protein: CASSSQGNSYNEQFF.

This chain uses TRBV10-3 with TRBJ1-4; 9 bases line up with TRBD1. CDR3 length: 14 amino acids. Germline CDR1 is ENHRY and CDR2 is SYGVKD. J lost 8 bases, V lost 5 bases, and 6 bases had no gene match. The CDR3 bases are TGTGCCATCAGTCGACAGGGGGGACCGGAAAAACTGTTTTTT. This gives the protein CAISRQGGPEKLFF.

The CDR3 here is CAISSVSGRSSYEQYF. As DNA, the CDR3 is TGTGCCATCAGTTCCGTTAGCGGGAGAAGCTCCTACGAGCAGTACTTC. The chain couples TRBV10-3 to TRBJ2-7; TRBD2 matches at 9 bases. V lost 5 bases to trimming and J lost 0 bases; unmatched junction nucleotides: 8. Germline CDR1 reads ENHRY; CDR2 reads SYGVKD. This CDR3 contains 16 residues.

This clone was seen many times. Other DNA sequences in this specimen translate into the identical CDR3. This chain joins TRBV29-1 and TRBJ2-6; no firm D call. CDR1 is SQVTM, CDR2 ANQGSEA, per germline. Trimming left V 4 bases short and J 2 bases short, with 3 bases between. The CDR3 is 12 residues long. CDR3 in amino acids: CSVGAGANVLTF. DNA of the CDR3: TGCAGCGTTGGGGCTGGGGCCAACGTCCTGACTTTC.

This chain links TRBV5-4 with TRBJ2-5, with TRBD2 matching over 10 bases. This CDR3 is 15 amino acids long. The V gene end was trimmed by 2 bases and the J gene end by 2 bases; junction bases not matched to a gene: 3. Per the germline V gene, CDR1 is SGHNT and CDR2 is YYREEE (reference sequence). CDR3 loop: CASSLRAGGQETQYF. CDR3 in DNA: TGTGCCAGCAGCTTACGAGCGGGAGGGCAAGAGACCCAGTACTTC.

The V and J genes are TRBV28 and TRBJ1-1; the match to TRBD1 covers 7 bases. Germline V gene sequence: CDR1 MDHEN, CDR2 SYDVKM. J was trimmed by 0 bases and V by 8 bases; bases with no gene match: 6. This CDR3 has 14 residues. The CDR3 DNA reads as TGTGCCAGCGGAGAGACAGGGCTGAACACTGAAGCTTTCTTT. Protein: CASGETGLNTEAFF.

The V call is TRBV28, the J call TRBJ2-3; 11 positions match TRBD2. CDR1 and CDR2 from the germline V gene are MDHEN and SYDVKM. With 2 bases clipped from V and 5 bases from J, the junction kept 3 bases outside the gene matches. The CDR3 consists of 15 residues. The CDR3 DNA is TGTGCCAGCAGTTTAACTAGCGGGAGAATAGATACGCAGTATTTT. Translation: CASSLTSGRIDTQYF.

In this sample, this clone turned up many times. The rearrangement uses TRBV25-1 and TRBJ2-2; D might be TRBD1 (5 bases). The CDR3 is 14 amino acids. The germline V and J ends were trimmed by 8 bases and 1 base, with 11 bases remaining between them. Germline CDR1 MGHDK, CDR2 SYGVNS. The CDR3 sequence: CASLSQGNTGELFF. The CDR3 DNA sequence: TGTGCCAGCCTCAGTCAGGGGAACACCGGGGAGCTGTTTTTT.

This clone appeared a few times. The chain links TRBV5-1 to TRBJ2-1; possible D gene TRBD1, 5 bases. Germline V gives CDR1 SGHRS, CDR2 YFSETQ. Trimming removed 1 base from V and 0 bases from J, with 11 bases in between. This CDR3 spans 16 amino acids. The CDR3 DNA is TGCGCCAGCAGCTTGAGGGGCGGAGCCTCCTACAATGAGCAGTTCTTC. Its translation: CASSLRGGASYNEQFF.

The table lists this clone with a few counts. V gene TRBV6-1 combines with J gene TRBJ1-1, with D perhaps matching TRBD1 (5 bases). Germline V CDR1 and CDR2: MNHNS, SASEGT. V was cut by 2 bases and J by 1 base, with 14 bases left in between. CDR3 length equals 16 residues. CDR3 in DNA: TGTGCCAGCAGTGAATGGGGGGGAGGCGGGAACACTGAAGCTTTCTTT. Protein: CASSEWGGGGNTEAFF.

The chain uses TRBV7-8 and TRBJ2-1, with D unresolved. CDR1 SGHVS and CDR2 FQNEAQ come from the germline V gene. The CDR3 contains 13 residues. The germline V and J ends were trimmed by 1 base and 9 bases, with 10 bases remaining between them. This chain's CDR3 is CASSLVGIGEQFF. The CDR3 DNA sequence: TGTGCCAGCAGCTTAGTGGGTATAGGTGAGCAGTTCTTC.

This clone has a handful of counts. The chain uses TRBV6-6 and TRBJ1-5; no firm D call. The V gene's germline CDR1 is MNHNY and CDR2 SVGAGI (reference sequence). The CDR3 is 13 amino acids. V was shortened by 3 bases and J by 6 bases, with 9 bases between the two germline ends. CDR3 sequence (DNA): TGTGCCAGCAGTTATGGCAGAAGTCAGCCCCAGCATTTT. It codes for CASSYGRSQPQHF.

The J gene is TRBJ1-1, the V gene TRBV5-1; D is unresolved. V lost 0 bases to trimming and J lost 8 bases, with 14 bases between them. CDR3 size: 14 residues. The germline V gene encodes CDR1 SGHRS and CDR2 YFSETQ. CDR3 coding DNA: TGCGCCAGCAGCTTGGGTGGCAGCACGCGCGAAGCTTTCTTT. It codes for CASSLGGSTREAFF. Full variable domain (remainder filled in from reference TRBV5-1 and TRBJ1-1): KAGVTQTPRYLIKTRGQQVTLSCSPISGHRSVSWYQQTPGQGLQFLFEYFSETQRNKGNFPGRFSGRQFSNSRSEMNVSTLELGDSALYLCASSLGGSTREAFFGQGTRLTVV.